A single T cell receptor beta chain is shown here with its context. TCRdb's table, derived via immunoSEQ multiplex PCR, lists solely in-frame clones and lacks some. The table has around 250,000 clones, about nine tenths seen once. The data were taken from a study of blood T cell repertoires in COVID-19. Study context: Italy, Spain and the United States were the sources of the convalescent and acute COVID-19 samples. Sample material is recorded as cDNA or gDNA derived from T cells, B-cell-depleted T cells, or PBMCs.

The CDR3 spans 16 residues. Germline lookup yields CDR1 SEHNR and CDR2 FQNEAQ (reference sequence). The junction had 10 bases not matched to a gene; V was cut back by 5 bases and J by 2 bases. The sequenced sample consisted of PBMCs or T cells enriched from blood (not recorded which). The chain is built from TRBV7-9 and TRBJ2-7, with 9 bases that match TRBD2. The receptor's source is a man between 18 and 35 years old who had recovered from COVID-19. CDR3 sequence reads: CASSPPNPSGTYEQYF. The CDR3 bases are TGTGCCAGCAGCCCTCCAAATCCTAGCGGGACCTACGAGCAGTACTTC. Combining the CDR3 with reference TRBV7-9 and TRBJ2-7 gives the whole variable domain DTGVSQNPRHKITKRGQNVTFRCDPISEHNRLYWYRQTLGQGPEFLTYFQNEAQLEKSRLLSDRFSAERPKGSFSTLEIQRTEQGDSAMYLCASSPPNPSGTYEQYFGPGTRLTVT.